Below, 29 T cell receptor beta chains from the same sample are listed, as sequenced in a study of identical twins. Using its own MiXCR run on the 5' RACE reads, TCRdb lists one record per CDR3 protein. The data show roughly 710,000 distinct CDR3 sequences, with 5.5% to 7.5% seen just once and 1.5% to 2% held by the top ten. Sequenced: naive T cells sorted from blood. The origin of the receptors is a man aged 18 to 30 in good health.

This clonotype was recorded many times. Here the CDR3 reads CSANLAGVRNEQFF. DNA of the CDR3: TGCAGTGCAAACCTAGCGGGAGTCCGCAATGAGCAGTTCTTC. The chain is built from TRBV20-1 and TRBJ2-1, with 10 bases identical to TRBD2. Germline lookup yields CDR1 DFQATT and CDR2 SNEGSKA (reference sequence). V was pared by 6 bases and J by 6 bases, with 8 bases of the junction left unmatched. This CDR3 has 14 residues.

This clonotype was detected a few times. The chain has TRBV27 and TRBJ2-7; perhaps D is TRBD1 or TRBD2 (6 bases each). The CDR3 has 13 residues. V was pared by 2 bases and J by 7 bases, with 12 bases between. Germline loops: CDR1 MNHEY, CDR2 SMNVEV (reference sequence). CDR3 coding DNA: TGTGCCAGCAGTTTACGGGGGCAGGAGGAGCAGTACTTC. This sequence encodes CASSLRGQEEQYF.

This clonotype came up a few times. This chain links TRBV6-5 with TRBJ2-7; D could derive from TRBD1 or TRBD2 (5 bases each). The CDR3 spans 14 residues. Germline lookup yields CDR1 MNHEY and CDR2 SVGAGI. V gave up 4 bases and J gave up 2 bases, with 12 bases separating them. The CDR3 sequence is CASSLGRFTYEQYF. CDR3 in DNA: TGTGCCAGCAGTTTGGGACGCTTCACCTACGAGCAGTACTTC.

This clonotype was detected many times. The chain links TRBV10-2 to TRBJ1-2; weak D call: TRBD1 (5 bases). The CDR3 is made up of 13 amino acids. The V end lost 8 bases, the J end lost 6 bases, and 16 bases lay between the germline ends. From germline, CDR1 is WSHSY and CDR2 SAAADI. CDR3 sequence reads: CASRWFAGDGYTF. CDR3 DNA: TGCGCCAGCCGCTGGTTTGCGGGGGATGGCTACACCTTC.

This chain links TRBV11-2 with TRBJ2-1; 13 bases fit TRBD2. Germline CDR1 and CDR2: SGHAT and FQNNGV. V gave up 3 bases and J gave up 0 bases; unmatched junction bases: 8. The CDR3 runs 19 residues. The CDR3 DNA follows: TGTGCCAGCAGCTTCCCCATTGGGACTAGCGGGGTCTCCTACAATGAGCAGTTCTTC. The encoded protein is CASSFPIGTSGVSYNEQFF.

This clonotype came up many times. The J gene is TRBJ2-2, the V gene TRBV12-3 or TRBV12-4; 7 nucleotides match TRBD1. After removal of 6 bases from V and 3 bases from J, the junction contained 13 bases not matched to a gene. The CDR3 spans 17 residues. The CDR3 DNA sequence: TGTGCCAGCAGCCGCCGGGTCGGGACAGACTACACCGGGGAGCTGTTTTTT. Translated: CASSRRVGTDYTGELFF.

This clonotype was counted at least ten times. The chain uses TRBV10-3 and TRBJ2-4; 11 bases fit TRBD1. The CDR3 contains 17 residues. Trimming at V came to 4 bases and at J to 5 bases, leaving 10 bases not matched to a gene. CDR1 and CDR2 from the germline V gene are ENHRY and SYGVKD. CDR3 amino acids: CAISGAAGQGAENIQYF. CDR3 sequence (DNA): TGTGCCATCAGTGGAGCGGCCGGACAGGGGGCGGAAAACATTCAGTACTTC.

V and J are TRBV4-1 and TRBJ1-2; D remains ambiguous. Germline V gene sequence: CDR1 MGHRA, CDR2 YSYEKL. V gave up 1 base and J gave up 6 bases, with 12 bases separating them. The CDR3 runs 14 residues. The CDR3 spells CASSQVGRKDGYTF. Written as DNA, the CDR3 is TGCGCCAGCAGCCAAGTCGGTCGGAAGGATGGCTACACCTTC.

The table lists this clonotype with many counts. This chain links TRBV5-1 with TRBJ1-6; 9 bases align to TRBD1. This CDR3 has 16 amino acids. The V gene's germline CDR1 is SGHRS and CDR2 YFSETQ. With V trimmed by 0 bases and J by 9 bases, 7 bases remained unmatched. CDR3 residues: CASSLEGQGLGSPLHF. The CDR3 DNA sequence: TGCGCCAGCAGCTTGGAGGGACAGGGTCTTGGTTCACCCCTCCACTTT. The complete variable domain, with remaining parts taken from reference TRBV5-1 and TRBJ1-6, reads KAGVTQTPRYLIKTRGQQVTLSCSPISGHRSVSWYQQTPGQGLQFLFEYFSETQRNKGNFPGRFSGRQFSNSRSEMNVSTLELGDSALYLCASSLEGQGLGSPLHFGNGTRLTVT.

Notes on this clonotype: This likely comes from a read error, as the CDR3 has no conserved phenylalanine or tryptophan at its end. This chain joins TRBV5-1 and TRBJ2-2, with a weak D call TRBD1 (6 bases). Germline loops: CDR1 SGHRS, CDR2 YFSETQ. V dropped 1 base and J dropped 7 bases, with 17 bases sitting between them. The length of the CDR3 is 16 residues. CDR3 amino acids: CASSLTGFGSGGELFY. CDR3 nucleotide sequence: TGCGCCAGCAGCTTGACAGGGTTTGGGTCCGGCGGGGAGCTGTTTTAT.

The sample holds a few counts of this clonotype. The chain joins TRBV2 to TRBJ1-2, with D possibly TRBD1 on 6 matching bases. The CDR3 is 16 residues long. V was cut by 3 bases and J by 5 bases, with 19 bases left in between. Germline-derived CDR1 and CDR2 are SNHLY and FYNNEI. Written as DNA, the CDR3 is TGTGCCAGCAGTGAGGGTGGGACACGCTCCTTTTATGGCTACACCTTC. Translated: CASSEGGTRSFYGYTF. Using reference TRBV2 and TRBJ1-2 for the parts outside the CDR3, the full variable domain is EPEVTQTPSHQVTQMGQEVILRCVPISNHLYFYWYRQILGQKVEFLVSFYNNEISEKSEIFDDQFSVERPDGSNFTLKIRSTKLEDSAMYFCASSEGGTRSFYGYTFGSGTRLTVV.

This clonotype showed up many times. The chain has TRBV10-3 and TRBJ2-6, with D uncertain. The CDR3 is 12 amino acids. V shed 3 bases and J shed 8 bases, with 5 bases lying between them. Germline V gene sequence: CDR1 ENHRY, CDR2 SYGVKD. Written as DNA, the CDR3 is TGTGCCATCAGTGACACTACCAACGTCCTGACTTTC. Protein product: CAISDTTNVLTF.

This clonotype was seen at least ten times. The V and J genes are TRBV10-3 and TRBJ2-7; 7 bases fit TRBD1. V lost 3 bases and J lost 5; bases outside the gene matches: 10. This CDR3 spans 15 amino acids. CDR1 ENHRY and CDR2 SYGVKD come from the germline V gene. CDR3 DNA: TGTGCCATCAGTGATACTATCGACAGGGTAAACGAGCAGTACGTC. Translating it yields CAISDTIDRVNEQYV.

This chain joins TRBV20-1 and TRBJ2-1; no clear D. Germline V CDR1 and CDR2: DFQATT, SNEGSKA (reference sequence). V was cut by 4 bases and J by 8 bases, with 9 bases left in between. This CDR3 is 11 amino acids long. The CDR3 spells CSANVIDEQFF. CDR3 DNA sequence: TGCAGTGCTAACGTGATCGATGAGCAGTTCTTC.

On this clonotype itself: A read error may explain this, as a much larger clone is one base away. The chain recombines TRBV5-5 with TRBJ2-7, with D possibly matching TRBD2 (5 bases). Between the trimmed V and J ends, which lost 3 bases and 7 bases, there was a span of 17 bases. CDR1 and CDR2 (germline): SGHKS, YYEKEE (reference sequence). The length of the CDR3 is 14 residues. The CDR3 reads CASSWRYNNQEQYF. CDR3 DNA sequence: TGTGCCAGCAGCTGGAGGTATAATAACCAAGAGCAGTACTTC. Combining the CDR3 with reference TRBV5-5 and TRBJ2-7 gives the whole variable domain DAGVTQSPTHLIKTRGQQVTLRCSPISGHKSVSWYQQVLGQGPQFIFQYYEKEERGRGNFPDRFSARQFPNYSSELNVNALLLGDSALYLCASSWRYNNQEQYFGPGTRLTVT.

This chain's CDR3 is CASSPRLGSGANVLTF. The CDR3 DNA reads TGCGCCAGCAGCCCGCGTTTGGGGTCTGGGGCCAACGTCCTGACTTTC. This rearrangement joins TRBV5-1 to TRBJ2-6; the D is unclear. This CDR3 has 16 amino acids. Germline lookup yields CDR1 SGHRS and CDR2 YFSETQ. Trimming cost V 4 bases and J 1 base, with 12 bases left between them.

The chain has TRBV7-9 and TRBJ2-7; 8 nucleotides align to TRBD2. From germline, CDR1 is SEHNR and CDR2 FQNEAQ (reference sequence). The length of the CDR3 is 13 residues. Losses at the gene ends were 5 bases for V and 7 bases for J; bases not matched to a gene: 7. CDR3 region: CASSPSGSREQYF. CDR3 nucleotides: TGTGCCAGCAGCCCAAGCGGGAGTAGGGAGCAGTACTTC.

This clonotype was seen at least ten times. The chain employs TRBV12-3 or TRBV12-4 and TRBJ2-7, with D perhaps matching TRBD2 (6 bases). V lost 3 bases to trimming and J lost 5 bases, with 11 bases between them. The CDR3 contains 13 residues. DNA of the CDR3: TGTGCCAGCAGTTTTTGGCGGGATGACGAGCAGTACGTC. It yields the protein CASSFWRDDEQYV.

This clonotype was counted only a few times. CDR3 coding DNA: TGTGCCAGCAGCCACGTTACAACCAGGGGGCGTCTGGGCGAGCAGTACTTC. Translation gives CASSHVTTRGRLGEQYF. The gene calls are TRBV6-1 and TRBJ2-7; the match to TRBD1 covers 8 bases. The V gene end was trimmed by 6 bases and the J gene end by 6 bases; junction bases not matched to a gene: 19. Germline V gene sequence: CDR1 MNHNS, CDR2 SASEGT. This CDR3 is 17 amino acids long.

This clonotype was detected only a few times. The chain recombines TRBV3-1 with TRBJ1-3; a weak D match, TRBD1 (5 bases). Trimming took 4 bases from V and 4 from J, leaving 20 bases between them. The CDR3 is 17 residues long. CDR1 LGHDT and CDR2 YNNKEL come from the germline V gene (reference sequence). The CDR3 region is CASSRTSRVLVGNTIYF. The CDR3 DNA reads TGTGCCAGCAGCCGCACTTCCAGGGTGTTGGTCGGAAACACCATATATTTT.

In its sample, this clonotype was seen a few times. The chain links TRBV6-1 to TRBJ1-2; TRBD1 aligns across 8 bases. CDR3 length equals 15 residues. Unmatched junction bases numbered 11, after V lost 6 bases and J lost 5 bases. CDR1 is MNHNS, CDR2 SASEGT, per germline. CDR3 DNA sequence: TGTGCCAGCAGATCGTCGGGACAGGTTCCTTATGGCTACACCTTC. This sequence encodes CASRSSGQVPYGYTF.

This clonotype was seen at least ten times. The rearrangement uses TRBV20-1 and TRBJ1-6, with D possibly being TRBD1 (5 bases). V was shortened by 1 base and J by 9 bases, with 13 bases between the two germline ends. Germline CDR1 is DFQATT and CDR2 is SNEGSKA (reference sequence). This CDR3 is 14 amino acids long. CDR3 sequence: CSARAKRGGSPLHF. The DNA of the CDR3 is TGCAGTGCTAGAGCGAAACGGGGGGGTTCACCCCTCCACTTT.

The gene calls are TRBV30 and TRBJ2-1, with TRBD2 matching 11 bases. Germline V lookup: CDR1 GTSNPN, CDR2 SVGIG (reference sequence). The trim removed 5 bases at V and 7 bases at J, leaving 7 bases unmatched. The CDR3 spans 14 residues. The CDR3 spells CAWLLAGGENEQFF. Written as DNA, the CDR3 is TGTGCCTGGCTCCTAGCGGGAGGTGAGAATGAGCAGTTCTTC. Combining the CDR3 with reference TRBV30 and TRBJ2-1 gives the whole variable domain SQTIHQWPATLVQPVGSPLSLECTVEGTSNPNLYWYRQAAGRGLQLLFYSVGIGQISSEVPQNLSASRPQDRQFILSSKKLLLSDSGFYLCAWLLAGGENEQFFGPGTRLTVL.

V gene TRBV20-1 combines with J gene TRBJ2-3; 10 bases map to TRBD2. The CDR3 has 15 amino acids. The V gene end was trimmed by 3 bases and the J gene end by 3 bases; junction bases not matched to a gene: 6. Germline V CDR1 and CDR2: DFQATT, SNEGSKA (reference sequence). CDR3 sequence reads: CSARASGSGTDTQYF. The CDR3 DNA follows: TGCAGTGCTAGGGCTAGCGGGAGTGGAACAGATACGCAGTATTTT.

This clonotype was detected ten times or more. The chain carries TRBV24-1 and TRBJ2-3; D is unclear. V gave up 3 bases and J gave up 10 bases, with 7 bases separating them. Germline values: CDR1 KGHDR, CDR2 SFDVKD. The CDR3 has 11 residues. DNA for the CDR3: TGTGCCACCAGTGATGCACACCCGCAGTATTTT. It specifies CATSDAHPQYF.

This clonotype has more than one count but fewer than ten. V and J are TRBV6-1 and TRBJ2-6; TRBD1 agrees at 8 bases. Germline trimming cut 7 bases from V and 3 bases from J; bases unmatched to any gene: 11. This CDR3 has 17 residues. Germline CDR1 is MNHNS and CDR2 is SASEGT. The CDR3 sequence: CASTPFQGASGANVLTF. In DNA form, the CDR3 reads TGTGCCAGCACCCCCTTTCAGGGGGCAAGTGGGGCCAACGTCCTGACTTTC.

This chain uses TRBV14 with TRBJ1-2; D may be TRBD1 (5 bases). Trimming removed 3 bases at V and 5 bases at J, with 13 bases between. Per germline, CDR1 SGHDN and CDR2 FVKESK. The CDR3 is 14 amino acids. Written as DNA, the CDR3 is TGTGCCAGCAGCCAGGCCGGGGGGGAATATGGCTACACCTTC. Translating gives CASSQAGGEYGYTF.

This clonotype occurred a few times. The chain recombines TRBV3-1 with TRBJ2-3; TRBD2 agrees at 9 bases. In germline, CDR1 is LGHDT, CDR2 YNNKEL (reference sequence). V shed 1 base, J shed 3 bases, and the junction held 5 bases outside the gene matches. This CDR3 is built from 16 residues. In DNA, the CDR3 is TGTGCCAGCAGCCAAGCTAGCGGGATTCGTACAGATACGCAGTATTTT. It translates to CASSQASGIRTDTQYF.

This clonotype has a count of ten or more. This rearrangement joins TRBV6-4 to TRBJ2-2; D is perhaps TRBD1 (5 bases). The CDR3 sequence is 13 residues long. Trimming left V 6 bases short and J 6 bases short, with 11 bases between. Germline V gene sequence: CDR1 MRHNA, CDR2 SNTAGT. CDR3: CASSETGSGELFF. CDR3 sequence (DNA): TGTGCCAGCAGCGAAACAGGATCCGGGGAGCTGTTTTTT.